The clone carrying this T cell receptor beta chain was detected only a few times. Recovered Cohort 3 donors showed two negative PCRs, clearance, or symptom resolution. Trimming cost V 0 bases and J 4 bases, with 7 bases left between them. Germline V CDR1 and CDR2: LNHNV, YYDKDF (reference sequence). The CDR3 totals 14 residues. These data originate in a study of blood T cell repertoires in COVID-19. Original processing methods: Amplification with reference gene primers provided the estimates of nucleated cell counts. Measured with immunoSEQ multiplex PCR; TCRdb has only the in-frame clones, and not every one. Clone size and V and J calls were adopted from that table, with D and trimming inferred from the DNA. The sample consists of 200,000 or so clones, around 81% of them appearing once.

The receptor was isolated from a man aged 40-49 years who had recovered from COVID-19. Sample: PBMCs or T cells enriched from blood (not recorded which). The V gene is TRBV15, the J gene TRBJ1-5; D may be TRBD1 (5 bases). CDR3 sequence (DNA): TGTGCCACCAGCAGAGATGGGGCGAATCAGCCCCAGCATTTT. This codes for CATSRDGANQPQHF.